The clone carrying this T cell receptor (beta chain) has a handful of counts. Genomic DNA was employed as the template in profiling TCR beta VDJ and CDR3. TCRdb itself ran the reads through MiXCR, one entry per CDR3 protein. Of some 290,000 distinct CDR3 sequences listed, around three fifths were seen once; the top ten hold less than 10%. The sample comes from a study of CD8+CD57+ T cells in acquired aplastic anemia. CDR1 and CDR2 (germline): MNHEY, SMNVEV (reference sequence). J lost 0 bases, V lost 6 bases, and 8 bases had no gene match. This CDR3 region has 15 residues. The receptor's source is a human donor with severe aplastic anemia or a healthy control (not recorded which). The V call is TRBV27, the J call TRBJ2-7, with 7 bases fitting TRBD1. Sequenced input: sorted CD4+, CD8+, or CD8+CD57+ T cells (not recorded which) from PBMCs. The CDR3 protein is CASSSKGALSYEQYF. Written as DNA, the CDR3 is TGTGCCAGCAGCTCCAAGGGGGCCCTCTCCTACGAGCAGTACTTC.